These T cell receptor beta chains were read from a single sample in a study of shared clonotypes between healthy human individuals. Some clones are missing from TCRdb's copy, which holds only in-frame ones; the method was immunoSEQ multiplex PCR. The table records some 630,000 clones, 60% to 80% of them present only once. The sequenced material came from memory CD4+ T cells sorted from blood. These receptors all come from a woman in her 30s in good health. CDR3s include the opening cysteine and the closing phenylalanine or tryptophan. A D gene is named only where the DNA matches it firmly. Clone size is given for some rows only: seen once, a few or many times, or a class if the clone is expanded.

clone_size d_call j_call v_call cdr3_nt cdr3_aa
- TRBD2 TRBJ2-1 TRBV5-1 TGCGCCAGCAGACAGACTAGCGACTACAATGAGCAGTTCTTC CASRQTSDYNEQFF
few - TRBJ2-3 TRBV28 TGTGCCAGCCCTCCCCGCCTAGGGGGACTAAACACAGATACGCAGTATTTT CASPPRLGGLNTDTQYF
- - TRBJ1-1 TRBV7-8 TGTGCCAGCAGCTTAGCCGCATGGGACTCTAATGAAGCTTTCTTT CASSLAAWDSNEAFF
- - TRBJ1-5 TRBV10-1 TGCGCCAGCAGTAACAACGAGAATCAGCCCCAGCATTTT CASSNNENQPQHF
- TRBD2 TRBJ2-5 TRBV28 TGTGCCAGCAGAAAAGCGGGGGTAATCCAAGAGACCCAGTACTTC CASRKAGVIQETQYF
- - TRBJ1-4 TRBV27 TGTGCCAGCAGTTTATTGGGGGGTGAAAAACTGTTTTTT CASSLLGGEKLFF
- TRBD1 TRBJ2-7 TRBV25-1 TGTGCCAGCAGTGATGGCGGGACAGGGTGGGTAGGCGAGCAGTACTTC CASSDGGTGWVGEQYF
- - TRBJ1-2 TRBV6-5 TGTGCCAGCAGTTACTCGCGGGGCTATGGCTACACCTTC CASSYSRGYGYTF
few TRBD1 TRBJ1-5 TRBV5-5 TGTGCCAGCAGCCCGGGACAGGCGGGGTTGAGCAATCAGCCCCAGCATTTT CASSPGQAGLSNQPQHF
- - TRBJ1-5 TRBV19 TGTGCCAGTACTGACCCCGGGCGGGGCTATCAGCCCCAGCATTTT CASTDPGRGYQPQHF
- - TRBJ2-3 TRBV5-8 TGTGCCAGCAGCTTGCCCGGGTCCACAGATACGCAGTATTTT CASSLPGSTDTQYF
- - TRBJ1-3 TRBV7-2 TGTGCCAGCAGCCAGGAGGCAGGGGCTGGAAACACCATATATTTT CASSQEAGAGNTIYF
- TRBD1 TRBJ2-7 TRBV2 TGTGCCAGCAACAACCGGGACAGGGCATCCTACGAGCAGTACTTC CASNNRDRASYEQYF
- TRBD2 TRBJ2-2 TRBV2 TGTGCCAGCAGTGAAGGGACTAGGAGCACCGGGGAGCTGTTTTTT CASSEGTRSTGELFF
- - TRBJ1-1 TRBV11-2 TGTGCCAGCAGCTTAGAGCCGGACACTGAAGCTTTCTTT CASSLEPDTEAFF
- - TRBJ2-7 TRBV11-2 TGTGCCAGCAGCCTTCGGGACGGGACCTACGAGCAGTACTTC CASSLRDGTYEQYF
- TRBD1 TRBJ2-7 TRBV7-2 TGTGCCAGCAGCTCACCGGGACAGGGAGGCGAGCAGTACTTC CASSSPGQGGEQYF
- - TRBJ2-7 TRBV27 TGTGCCAGCAGCAGGTCGGCAAGCTCCTACGAGCAGTACTTC CASSRSASSYEQYF
- - TRBJ2-1 TRBV7-2 TGTGCCAGCAGCTTGGGGACGGGAAATGAGCAGTTCTTC CASSLGTGNEQFF
- - TRBJ2-1 TRBV7-2 TGTGCCAGCAGCTTGGCGGGTAGCTCCTACAATGAGCAGTTCTTC CASSLAGSSYNEQFF
- - TRBJ2-5 TRBV11-2 TGTGCCAGCAGCTCCCGTGGGTACCGCCAAGAGACCCAGTACTTC CASSSRGYRQETQYF
- TRBD2 TRBJ2-1 TRBV5-4 TGTGCCAGCAGCTTGGGGCTAGCGGGAGGGATAAATGAGCAGTTCTTC CASSLGLAGGINEQFF
- - TRBJ2-3 TRBV5-1 TGCGCCAGCAGCTCGGGGCGGACGGGCGATACGCAGTATTTT CASSSGRTGDTQYF
once - TRBJ1-3 TRBV28 TGTGCCAGCAGCCGGGGAGGACCTCAGGAGGGAAACACCATATATTTT CASSRGGPQEGNTIYF
once - TRBJ2-6 TRBV29-1 TGCAGCGTAGGCCTCATAGGGGGCTCTGGGGCCAACGTCCTGACTTTC CSVGLIGGSGANVLTF